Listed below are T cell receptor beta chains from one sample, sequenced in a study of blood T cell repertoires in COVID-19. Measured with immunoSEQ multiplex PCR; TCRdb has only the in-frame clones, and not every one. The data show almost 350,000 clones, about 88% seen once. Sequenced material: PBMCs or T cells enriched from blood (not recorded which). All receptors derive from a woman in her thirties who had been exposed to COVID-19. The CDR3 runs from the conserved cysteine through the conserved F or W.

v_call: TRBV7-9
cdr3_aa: CASSLEVGSGNTGELFF

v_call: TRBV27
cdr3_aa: CASSLSRGGTEAFF

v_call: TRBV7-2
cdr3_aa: CASSPDRGLGYEQYF

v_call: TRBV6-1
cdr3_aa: CATREQGAEGNQPQHF

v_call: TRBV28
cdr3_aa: CASSSVAERLSGNTIYF

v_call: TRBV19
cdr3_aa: CASSTSWGLPPYEQYF

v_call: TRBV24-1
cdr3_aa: CATSDPRTGVGTGELFF

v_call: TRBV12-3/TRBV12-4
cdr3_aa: CASSWGTYEQYF

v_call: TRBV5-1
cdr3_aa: CASSPGGGPLGEQYF

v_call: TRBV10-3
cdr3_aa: CAISEKVGVYNEQFF

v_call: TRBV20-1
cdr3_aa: CSASTEGLVLFNEQFF

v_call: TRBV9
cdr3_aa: CASSVNFRETQYF

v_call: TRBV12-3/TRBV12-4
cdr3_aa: CASSLDGAPLHF

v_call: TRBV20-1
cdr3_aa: CSASVGGRVYEQFF

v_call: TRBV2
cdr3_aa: CASSEQQGNTEAFF

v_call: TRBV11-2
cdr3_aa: CASSSGLAGGGNEQFF

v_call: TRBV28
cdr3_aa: CASRKEGTGLGGTDTQYF

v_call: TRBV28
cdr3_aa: CASSLGGDGQPQHF

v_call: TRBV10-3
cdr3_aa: CAIRPSRDWNYEQYF

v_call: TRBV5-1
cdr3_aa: CASSYRGTEAFF

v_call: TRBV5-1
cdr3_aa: CASSLAGRGHTDTQYF

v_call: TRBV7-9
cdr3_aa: CASSLGEQETQYF

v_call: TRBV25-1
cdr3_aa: CASQDRSGSSTDTQYF

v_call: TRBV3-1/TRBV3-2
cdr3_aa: CASSLTGGEQYF

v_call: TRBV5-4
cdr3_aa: CASRRDRGRRGITGELFF

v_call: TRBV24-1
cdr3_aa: CATSDPSQESYNEQFF

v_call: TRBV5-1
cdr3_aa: CASSPGTGDLYGYTF

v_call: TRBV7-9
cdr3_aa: CASSLETGYEQYF

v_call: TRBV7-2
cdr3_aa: CASSPSSGLTYEQYF

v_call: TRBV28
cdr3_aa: CASSLYALGTESYEQYF

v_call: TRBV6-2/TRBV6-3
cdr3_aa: CASSYPGSPQHHEQYF

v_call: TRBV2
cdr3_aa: CASTNRDRSNQPQHF

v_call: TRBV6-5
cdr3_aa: CASSYSNRGHGYTF

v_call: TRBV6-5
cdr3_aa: CASSPPGGNYGYTF

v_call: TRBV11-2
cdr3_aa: CASSLGSGGEAFF

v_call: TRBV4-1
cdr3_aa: CASSQGRLSGTGDYGYTF

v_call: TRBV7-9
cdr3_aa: CASSRTSGSSYEQYF

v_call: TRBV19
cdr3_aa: CASSIRGGGGNEQFF

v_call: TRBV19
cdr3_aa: CASSAKFGARDRGRMWTEAFF

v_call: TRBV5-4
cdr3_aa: CASSPQRSSGNTIYF

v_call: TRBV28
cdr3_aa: CASSKTGVADTEAFF

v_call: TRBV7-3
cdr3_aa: CASSLKGGTGTDTQYF

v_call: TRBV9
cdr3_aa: CASSAGTSNEQFF

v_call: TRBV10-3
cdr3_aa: CAITDGPREPQHF

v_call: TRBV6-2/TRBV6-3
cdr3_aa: CASSGQGESNEQFF

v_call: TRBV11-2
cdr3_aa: CASSLRGRIGAFF

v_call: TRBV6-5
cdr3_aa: CASSKNGGNQPQHF

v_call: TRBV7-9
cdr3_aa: CASSLATPPNEKLFF

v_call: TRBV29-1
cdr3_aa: CSVQGQGPNTGELFF